Below, 15 T cell receptor beta chains from the same sample are listed, as sequenced in a study of molecular identifiers for immune sequencing clone quantification. MiXCR was run by TCRdb on the PCR reads, yielding one entry per CDR3 protein. This table holds nearly 55,000 distinct CDR3 sequences, around 33% found once. Input material: naive CD8+ T cells from blood, with Jurkat cell RNA spiked in. Specified subset: FACS-sorted CD8+CD4-CCR7+CD45RA+ naive T cells. The receptors were gathered from a human donor in good health. Some libraries in this study had Jurkat cell RNA spiked in.

This clonotype was recorded at least ten times. This chain links TRBV6-6 with TRBJ1-1; D is possibly TRBD1 (5 bases). This CDR3 has 12 residues. Germline values: CDR1 MNHNY, CDR2 SVGAGI (reference sequence). V lost 6 bases to trimming and J lost 5 bases, with 10 bases between them. This CDR3 reads CASSGGGTEAFF. The CDR3 DNA is TGTGCCAGCAGCGGGGGGGGTACTGAAGCTTTCTTT.

With respect to this clonotype: Possible read error: a much larger clone is one base away. Since no conserved phenylalanine or tryptophan closes the CDR3, a read error is the likely cause. This chain links TRBV11-2 with TRBJ2-1; D gene ambiguous. Trimming shortened V by 3 bases and J by 3 bases, and 6 bases separated the two germline ends. The length of the CDR3 is 13 residues. CDR1 and CDR2 (germline): SGHAT, FQNNGV. CDR3 in amino acids: CASSFSSYNEQFY. CDR3 sequence (DNA): TGTGCCAGCAGCTTTTCTAGCTACAATGAGCAGTTCTAC.

This clonotype was seen repeatedly, ten times or more. The chain joins TRBV25-1 to TRBJ2-3; no firm D call. CDR1 is MGHDK and CDR2 is SYGVNS in the germline V gene. This CDR3 spans 13 amino acids. V was pared by 6 bases and J by 1 base, with 8 bases between. The CDR3 is CASRSGGTDTQYF. CDR3 bases: TGTGCCAGCAGGAGTGGGGGCACAGATACGCAGTATTTT.

About this clonotype: It may be a read error: a sequence one base away is much more abundant. CDR3 protein: CASSLVATQYF. CDR3 DNA: TGCGCCAGCAGTCTCGTTGCTACGCAGTATTTT. The genes are TRBV23-1 and TRBJ2-3; no definite D call. TRBV23-1 is known as an ORF, though its function is uncertain. Trimming stripped 4 bases from V and 8 bases from J, with 7 bases between. CDR3 length equals 11 residues.

Concerning this clonotype: A read error is possible here, since a much larger clone lies one base away. The chain links TRBV11-2 to TRBJ2-6; tentatively, D is TRBD1 (6 bases). Germline loops: CDR1 SGHAT, CDR2 FQNNGV. This CDR3 contains 15 residues. The chain's CDR3 is CVSSPDSSGANVLTF. The DNA for the CDR3 is TGTGTCAGCAGCCCGGACAGCTCTGGGGCCAACGTCCTGACTTTC.

In its sample, this clonotype was seen many times. The chain recombines TRBV7-6 with TRBJ2-7, with D possibly TRBD2 on 5 matching bases. CDR3 length equals 13 residues. V dropped 5 bases and J dropped 3 bases, with 11 bases sitting between them. CDR1 SGHVS and CDR2 FNYEAQ come from the germline V gene. CDR3 sequence (DNA): TGTGCCAGCAGCCCCACCGCGGGCTACGAGCAGTACTTC. Its protein is CASSPTAGYEQYF.

This clonotype has at least ten counts. V gene TRBV4-3 combines with J gene TRBJ1-3; D unresolved. Germline lookup yields CDR1 LGHNA and CDR2 YSLEER. Deletions cut 0 bases from V and 2 bases from J, with 14 bases between. The CDR3 consists of 17 residues. CDR3 DNA: TGCGCCAGCAGCCAAGATGCATTGACCGGGACTGGAAACACCATATATTTT. Amino acids: CASSQDALTGTGNTIYF.

The sample holds a few counts of this clonotype. The chain has TRBV12-3 or TRBV12-4 and TRBJ2-4; a possible D gene is TRBD2 (5 bases). The CDR3 length is 14 residues. V lost 6 bases to trimming and J lost 0 bases, with 9 bases between them. CDR3 bases: TGTGCCAGCAGCGGGGTTCTAGCCAAAAACATTCAGTACTTC. Its translation is CASSGVLAKNIQYF.

This clonotype was counted a few times. The V gene is TRBV29-1, the J gene TRBJ2-6; D is possibly TRBD1 (6 bases). The V gene lost 7 bases and the J gene lost 2 bases, with 12 bases spanning the gap. CDR3 length: 14 residues. Germline assignment: CDR1 SQVTM and CDR2 ANQGSEA. Here the CDR3 reads CSAMTGAGANVLTF. The CDR3 bases are TGCAGCGCCATGACAGGCGCTGGGGCCAACGTCCTGACTTTC. The variable domain in full, with the rest retrieved from reference TRBV29-1 and TRBJ2-6, is SAVISQKPSRDICQRGTSLTIQCQVDSQVTMMFWYRQQPGQSLTLIATANQGSEATYESGFVIDKFPISRPNLTFSTLTVSNMSPEDSSIYLCSAMTGAGANVLTFGAGSRLTVL.

This clonotype was found a few times. The J gene is TRBJ1-3, the V gene TRBV6-6, with D tentatively TRBD1 (5 bases). V lost 2 bases, J lost 2 bases, and 10 bases lay in between. The CDR3 has 15 amino acids. Germline V lookup: CDR1 MNHNY, CDR2 SVGAGI (reference sequence). Written as DNA, the CDR3 is TGTGCCAGCAGTTACCCGCCGGGGCCTGGAAACACCATATATTTT. Its translation: CASSYPPGPGNTIYF.

V and J are TRBV20-1 and TRBJ2-1, with 8 bases lining up with TRBD1. V lost 5 bases to trimming and J lost 7 bases; unmatched junction nucleotides: 7. This CDR3 has 13 amino acids. CDR1 is DFQATT and CDR2 is SNEGSKA in the germline V gene (reference sequence). The CDR3 nucleotides are TGCAGTGCTGATCAGGGGGCAGAGAATGAGCAGTTCTTC. Its translation is CSADQGAENEQFF.

The rearrangement joins TRBV29-1 to TRBJ2-3; possibly TRBD1 or TRBD2 for D (5 bases each). Germline assignment: CDR1 SQVTM and CDR2 ANQGSEA. Trimming pared 4 bases from V and 4 bases from J, leaving 9 bases between. The CDR3 is made up of 12 amino acids. The CDR3 reads CSVVRGPDTQYF. The CDR3 coding sequence is TGCAGCGTTGTTCGGGGACCAGATACGCAGTATTTT.

The V gene is TRBV12-3 or TRBV12-4, the J gene TRBJ2-2; no clear D. V was pared by 7 bases and J by 6 bases, with 9 bases between. The CDR3 extends over 12 amino acids. The DNA for the CDR3 is TGTGCCAGCATTAAGGTGGCCGGGGAGCTGTTTTTT. It is translated as CASIKVAGELFF.

The V and J genes are TRBV7-8 and TRBJ1-6; D uncertain. Per germline, CDR1 SGHVS and CDR2 FQNEAQ. The CDR3 has 16 amino acids. The V end was cut by 5 bases, the J end by 5 bases, with 16 bases between. The chain's CDR3 is CASSRVGPGDNSPLHF. Here the CDR3 DNA reads TGTGCCAGCAGCCGCGTTGGTCCGGGCGATAATTCACCCCTCCACTTT. Looking up the rest from reference TRBV7-8 and TRBJ1-6 gives the full variable domain: GAGVSQSPRYKVAKRGQDVALRCDPISGHVSLFWYQQALGQGPEFLTYFQNEAQLDKSGLPSDRFFAERPEGSVSTLKIQRTQQEDSAVYLCASSRVGPGDNSPLHFGNGTRLTVT.

This clonotype was observed a handful of times. This chain connects TRBV2 to TRBJ2-7, with 8 positions matching TRBD1. V gave up 4 bases and J gave up 4 bases; unmatched junction bases: 15. This CDR3 is 17 amino acids long. Germline V gene sequence: CDR1 SNHLY, CDR2 FYNNEI. The CDR3 spells CASSVAVAGGIVYEQYF. CDR3 in DNA: TGTGCCAGCAGTGTAGCTGTGGCAGGGGGCATCGTATACGAGCAGTACTTC.